This T cell receptor beta chain was documented in a study of T-cell memory formation after mild COVID-19. Study-level results: The study found balanced CD4/CD8 in clones contracting day 15 to 85 and a CD4+ lean in later expanders.

Comment on this clonotype: Its antigen is not identified.

Using its own MiXCR run on the 5' RACE reads, TCRdb lists one record per CDR3 protein. Here the sample spans 540,000 or so distinct CDR3 sequences, about a fifth being singletons. This CDR3 has 16 residues. V lost 4 bases, J lost 2 bases, and 4 bases stayed unmatched. The germline V gene has CDR1 SGHNT and CDR2 YENEEA. This chain uses TRBV11-3 with TRBJ2-7, with 14 bases lining up with TRBD2. The source of this sequence is an adult woman who had mild COVID-19 (a few samples of this study predate the infection). Cell type and time point are not known. Sequenced sample: PBMCs or a T cell subset sorted from them (not recorded which). CDR3 in amino acids: CASSYPGLAGAYEQYF. As DNA, the CDR3 is TGTGCCAGCAGCTACCCGGGACTAGCGGGAGCCTACGAGCAGTACTTC.